The 21 T cell receptor beta chains presented below share a single source sample, sequenced in a study of cytomegalovirus exposure and HLA in healthy donors. TCRdb's table, derived via immunoSEQ multiplex PCR, lists solely in-frame clones and lacks some. The table has 250,000 to 300,000 clones, 86% seen once. The sample was PBMCs. These receptors all stem from a young woman in good health and CMV-seronegative.

This clone was seen just once. V and J are TRBV10-2 and TRBJ2-7; TRBD1 agrees at 8 bases. The CDR3 loop spans 14 amino acids. The V gene's germline CDR1 is WSHSY and CDR2 SAAADI. The V and J ends lost 8 bases and 4 bases, in that order; junction bases with no gene match: 10. The CDR3 here is CASAQGAGTYEQYF. Here the CDR3 DNA reads TGCGCCAGCGCCCAGGGGGCAGGGACTTACGAGCAGTACTTC.

The V call is TRBV2, the J call TRBJ2-2; D is possibly TRBD2 (5 bases). The CDR3 is 14 residues long. Germline-derived CDR1 and CDR2 are SNHLY and FYNNEI. The V end lost 7 bases, the J end lost 0 bases, and 9 bases lay between the germline ends. The CDR3 nucleotides read TGTGCCAGCACTCGGGAAGCGAACACCGGGGAGCTGTTTTTT. Its translation is CASTREANTGELFF. Full variable domain (outside the CDR3, taken from reference TRBV2 and TRBJ2-2): EPEVTQTPSHQVTQMGQEVILRCVPISNHLYFYWYRQILGQKVEFLVSFYNNEISEKSEIFDDQFSVERPDGSNFTLKIRSTKLEDSAMYFCASTREANTGELFFGEGSRLTVL.

The chain combines TRBV6-1 with TRBJ2-1, with D possibly TRBD1 on 5 matching bases. This CDR3 is 16 amino acids long. V gave up 2 bases and J gave up 0 bases, with 11 bases separating them. Germline V CDR1 and CDR2: MNHNS, SASEGT. Written as DNA, the CDR3 is TGTGCCAGCAGTGAAAGGGGCGCTAGCTCCTACAATGAGCAGTTCTTC. This codes for CASSERGASSYNEQFF.

The chain has TRBV29-1 and TRBJ2-1, with 8 positions matching TRBD2. Germline loops: CDR1 SQVTM, CDR2 ANQGSEA. This CDR3 is 15 amino acids long. V lost 1 base to trimming and J lost 3 bases; unmatched junction nucleotides: 5. The CDR3 region has the DNA TGCAGCGTTGAAGTACGGGAGGGTCTCTACAATGAGCAGTTCTTC. Translating gives CSVEVREGLYNEQFF.

This sequence joins TRBV4-3 and TRBJ2-7; D might be TRBD1 (6 bases). V lost 4 bases and J lost 2, with 12 bases in between. CDR1 and CDR2 (germline): LGHNA, YSLEER. CDR3 size: 14 residues. CDR3 sequence (DNA): TGCGCCAGCAGCCGAGAGACAGGCGCCTACGAGCAGTACTTC. This translates into CASSRETGAYEQYF.

The chain uses TRBV6-1 and TRBJ1-1; TRBD1 might be the D (6 bases). The CDR3 runs to 13 residues. Trimming cost V 4 bases and J 4 bases, with 10 bases left between them. Germline V lookup: CDR1 MNHNS, CDR2 SASEGT. CDR3 residues: CASSAGQTTEAFF. Here the CDR3 DNA reads TGTGCCAGCAGTGCGGGACAAACCACTGAAGCTTTCTTT.

This clone was observed a few times. The V call is TRBV5-1, the J call TRBJ2-2; tentatively, D is TRBD1 (6 bases). CDR1 is SGHRS and CDR2 is YFSETQ in the germline V gene. V was pared by 4 bases and J by 4 bases, with 17 bases between. The CDR3 length is 16 residues. The CDR3 nucleotides are TGCGCCAGCAGCATCGGACAGACATCCCCCACCGGGGAGCTGTTTTTT. As protein: CASSIGQTSPTGELFF.

J is TRBJ2-1 and V is TRBV28; 7 bases map to TRBD1. Germline-derived CDR1 and CDR2 are MDHEN and SYDVKM. This CDR3 comprises 17 residues. V trimming: 2 bases; J trimming: 5 bases; junction bases outside the gene matches: 12. CDR3 sequence reads: CASSLRQGEGMDNEQFF. CDR3 DNA sequence: TGTGCCAGCAGTTTACGGCAGGGGGAAGGAATGGACAATGAGCAGTTCTTC.

This sequence joins TRBV19 and TRBJ1-1; D perhaps matches TRBD1 (5 bases). This CDR3 has 15 residues. Trimming removed 7 bases at V and 5 bases at J, with 20 bases between. Germline assignment: CDR1 LNHDA and CDR2 SQIVND (reference sequence). Written as DNA, the CDR3 is TGTGCCAGTATGAACCCCCCAGGGCGGTGGACTGAAGCTTTCTTT. Protein product: CASMNPPGRWTEAFF.

Points on this clone: The same CDR3 can be traced to other DNA sequences in this sample. The chain recombines TRBV7-9 with TRBJ1-5; D is ambiguous. Germline-derived CDR1 and CDR2 are SEHNR and FQNEAQ (reference sequence). This CDR3 is 13 amino acids long. V was clipped by 2 bases and J by 5 bases, with 7 bases between them. CDR3 amino acids: CASSLTGDQPQHF. CDR3 nucleotides: TGTGCCAGCAGCTTAACGGGAGATCAGCCCCAGCATTTT. Full variable domain (outside the CDR3, taken from reference TRBV7-9 and TRBJ1-5): DTGVSQNPRHKITKRGQNVTFRCDPISEHNRLYWYRQTLGQGPEFLTYFQNEAQLEKSRLLSDRFSAERPKGSFSTLEIQRTEQGDSAMYLCASSLTGDQPQHFGDGTRLSIL.

This chain joins TRBV6-1 and TRBJ2-7, with TRBD1 matching over 7 bases. CDR3 length equals 15 residues. With V trimmed by 5 bases and J by 0 bases, 7 bases remained unmatched. From germline, CDR1 is MNHNS and CDR2 SASEGT. This chain's CDR3 is CASSPQTGSSYEQYF. The CDR3 bases are TGTGCCAGCAGTCCTCAGACAGGGTCCTCCTACGAGCAGTACTTC.

The chain is built from TRBV29-1 and TRBJ1-2; D is undetermined. This CDR3 region has 12 residues. V lost 3 bases, J lost 4 bases, and 9 bases lay in between. Looked up from germline, CDR1 is SQVTM and CDR2 is ANQGSEA. The CDR3 nucleotides read TGCAGCGTTGAGGGCCAGATCTATGGCTACACCTTC. Encoded protein: CSVEGQIYGYTF.

The chain is built from TRBV19 and TRBJ2-1; D perhaps matches TRBD2 (6 bases). From germline, CDR1 is LNHDA and CDR2 SQIVND (reference sequence). V lost 5 bases and J 2 bases, leaving 10 bases between the germline ends. This CDR3 has 14 amino acids. The CDR3 DNA reads TGTGCCAGTAGTGCCCCGGGGGCCTACAATGAGCAGTTCTTC. This sequence encodes CASSAPGAYNEQFF.

This rearrangement joins TRBV10-1 to TRBJ2-1, with 12 bases identical to TRBD2. After removal of 3 bases from V and 10 bases from J, the junction contained 4 bases not matched to a gene. Germline-derived CDR1 and CDR2 are WNHNN and SYGVQD (reference sequence). The CDR3 loop spans 14 amino acids. CDR3 DNA: TGCGCCAGCAGTGAAGGACTAGCGGGGAAGGAGCAGTTCTTC. Protein: CASSEGLAGKEQFF.

The CDR3 sequence is CASSFSGRSLEQYF. CDR3 bases: TGTGCCAGCAGCTTTAGCGGGAGGTCTCTCGAGCAGTACTTC. The gene calls are TRBV5-4 and TRBJ2-7, with 10 bases lining up with TRBD2. The V gene's germline CDR1 is SGHNT and CDR2 YYREEE (reference sequence). The CDR3 loop spans 14 amino acids. The V gene end was trimmed by 2 bases and the J gene end by 6 bases; junction bases not matched to a gene: 5.

V usage is TRBV7-2 and J usage is TRBJ1-5, with 7 bases identical to TRBD1. V lost 5 bases to trimming and J lost 2 bases; unmatched junction nucleotides: 6. The CDR3 has 15 amino acids. Germline lookup yields CDR1 SGHTA and CDR2 FQGNSA. The CDR3, as DNA: TGTGCCAGCAGCCGCACAGGGGTCGGCAATCAGCCCCAGCATTTT. This gives the protein CASSRTGVGNQPQHF.

This rearrangement joins TRBV11-2 to TRBJ2-7; 14 positions agree with TRBD2. CDR3 length equals 16 residues. V dropped 3 bases and J dropped 4; count of bases not matched to a gene: 5. Germline CDR1 is SGHAT and CDR2 is FQNNGV. In DNA, the CDR3 is TGTGCCAGCAGCTTCCTAGGGACTAGCGGGAGATACGAGCAGTACTTC. Translating it yields CASSFLGTSGRYEQYF.

The chain joins TRBV15 to TRBJ1-1; D is unresolved. Germline CDR1 reads LNHNV; CDR2 reads YYDKDF (reference sequence). The CDR3 has 17 residues. Trimming took 3 bases from V and 2 from J, leaving 19 bases between them. The CDR3: CATSSRLGLAVNTEAFF. CDR3 coding DNA: TGTGCCACCAGCAGTAGACTAGGGCTGGCGGTAAACACTGAAGCTTTCTTT.

This clone has only a few counts. The rearrangement joins TRBV29-1 to TRBJ1-2; D ambiguous. Per the germline V gene, CDR1 is SQVTM and CDR2 is ANQGSEA. CDR3 length: 12 residues. V dropped 7 bases and J dropped 5 bases, with 14 bases sitting between them. CDR3 in DNA: TGCAGCGCTAGAACCGGAACGTATGGCTACACCTTC. It encodes CSARTGTYGYTF.

This chain links TRBV7-8 with TRBJ1-4; D possibly corresponds to TRBD1 (6 bases). Trimming removed 3 bases at V and 8 bases at J, with 16 bases between. Germline CDR1 SGHVS, CDR2 FQNEAQ. The length of the CDR3 is 15 residues. The CDR3 region has the DNA TGTGCCAGCAGCTTGGGGTCCGGGACAACCGAAAAACTGTTTTTT. Its translation is CASSLGSGTTEKLFF.

The J gene is TRBJ2-1, the V gene TRBV4-3; the match to TRBD1 covers 7 bases. There are 15 residues in the CDR3. Germline V lookup: CDR1 LGHNA, CDR2 YSLEER. V shed 0 bases, J shed 4 bases, and the junction held 3 bases outside the gene matches. For the CDR3, the DNA is TGCGCCAGCAGCCAAGATCCACAGGGGTACAATGAGCAGTTCTTC. Protein product: CASSQDPQGYNEQFF.